One sample yielded the 24 T cell receptor beta chains listed below, sequenced in a study of neurological immune-mediated disorders. MiXCR, run by TCRdb on the 5' RACE reads, gives a single entry per CDR3 protein. The data contain some 60,000 distinct CDR3 sequences, around 10% of them singletons. Documented time point: longitudinal time-point 1 (baseline). Sample: PBMCs. These receptors were obtained from a male donor with HTLV-1-associated myelopathy (HAM/TSP).

This clonotype was detected many times. The V call is TRBV4-2, the J call TRBJ1-4; no reliable D call. The germline V and J ends were trimmed by 0 bases and 8 bases, with 10 bases remaining between them. Germline-derived CDR1 and CDR2 are LGHNA and YNFKEQ. This CDR3 comprises 14 residues. DNA of the CDR3: TGTGCCAGCAGCCAAGATAGAGGGCCCGAAAAACTGTTTTTT. It specifies CASSQDRGPEKLFF.

The sample holds many counts of this clonotype. The chain links TRBV5-1 to TRBJ2-5; 9 bases line up with TRBD2. With V trimmed by 0 bases and J by 3 bases, 3 bases remained unmatched. The CDR3 contains 15 residues. CDR1 and CDR2 (germline): SGHRS, YFSETQ. In nucleotides, the CDR3 is TGCGCCAGCAGCTTGGAGTCTAGCGGGGAAGAGACCCAGTACTTC. Its protein product is CASSLESSGEETQYF.

This clonotype occurred many times. This chain uses TRBV11-2 with TRBJ2-3, with 11 positions matching TRBD2. In germline, CDR1 is SGHAT, CDR2 FQNNGV. The CDR3 runs 17 residues. Unmatched junction bases numbered 13, after V lost 4 bases and J lost 7 bases. The CDR3 nucleotides read TGTGCCAGCAGCTCCACCATGACTAGCGGGGACAAGTATACGCAGTATTTT. Encoded protein: CASSSTMTSGDKYTQYF.

This clonotype was counted many times. The chain combines TRBV5-4 with TRBJ2-1; TRBD2 aligns across 13 bases. Germline values: CDR1 SGHNT, CDR2 YYREEE (reference sequence). The J segment lost 10 bases and the V segment lost 4 bases, leaving 8 bases of the junction unmatched. This CDR3 has 15 amino acids. This CDR3 reads CASSQRLAGGQEQFF. The CDR3 DNA sequence: TGTGCCAGCAGCCAGCGACTAGCGGGGGGCCAAGAGCAGTTCTTC. The complete variable domain, with remaining parts taken from reference TRBV5-4 and TRBJ2-1, reads ETGVTQSPTHLIKTRGQQVTLRCSSQSGHNTVSWYQQALGQGPQFIFQYYREEENGRGNFPPRFSGLQFPNYSSELNVNALELDDSALYLCASSQRLAGGQEQFFGPGTRLTVL.

This clonotype was detected a few times. The chain is built from TRBV20-1 and TRBJ1-4, with TRBD1 matching 7 bases. Trimming at V came to 0 bases and at J to 0 bases, leaving 10 bases not matched to a gene. CDR3 length equals 18 residues. Germline assignment: CDR1 DFQATT and CDR2 SNEGSKA (reference sequence). CDR3 coding DNA: TGCAGTGCTAGAGATATCCAGGGGGTTTCCGCAACTAATGAAAAACTGTTTTTT. Amino acids: CSARDIQGVSATNEKLFF.

Many counts were recorded for this clonotype. The rearrangement joins TRBV4-3 to TRBJ1-1, with D perhaps matching TRBD1 (6 bases). Germline CDR1 LGHNA, CDR2 YSLEER. V was clipped by 0 bases and J by 4 bases, with 9 bases between them. The CDR3 is 14 residues long. The CDR3 nucleotides are TGCGCCAGCAGCCAAGACAGGGGAGCCACTGAAGCTTTCTTT. Translation gives CASSQDRGATEAFF.

This clonotype occurred many times. The chain is built from TRBV12-3 or TRBV12-4 and TRBJ2-3; D not certain. The CDR3 sequence is 14 residues long. V lost 3 bases and J 1 base, leaving 8 bases between the germline ends. The CDR3 protein is CASSFRQGTDTQYF. CDR3 nucleotides: TGTGCCAGCAGTTTTCGGCAGGGCACAGATACGCAGTATTTT.

Notes on this clonotype: A much larger clone lies one base from this, so it may be a read error. The V gene is TRBV12-3 or TRBV12-4, the J gene TRBJ2-2; 8 nucleotides match TRBD1. This CDR3 comprises 15 residues. Written as DNA, the CDR3 is TGTTCCAGCAGTTATGGACAGGGTGACACCGGGGAGCTGTTTTTT. It encodes CSSSYGQGDTGELFF.

This clonotype was counted many times. The chain employs TRBV6-5 and TRBJ1-2; TRBD1 matches 9 bases. J lost 2 bases, V lost 2 bases, and 6 bases had no gene match. There are 16 residues in the CDR3. Germline CDR1 and CDR2: MNHEY and SVGAGI. The CDR3 sequence is CASSYPTGTGNYGYTF. For the CDR3, the DNA is TGTGCCAGCAGTTACCCTACCGGGACAGGGAACTATGGCTACACCTTC.

The chain links TRBV28 to TRBJ2-7; D is possibly TRBD1 or TRBD2 (5 bases each). The V gene lost 6 bases and the J gene lost 3 bases, with 18 bases spanning the gap. Germline CDR1 and CDR2: MDHEN and SYDVKM. This CDR3 region has 15 residues. The chain's CDR3 is CASRTGANQGYEQYF. The CDR3, as DNA: TGTGCCAGCAGAACCGGGGCCAACCAGGGCTACGAGCAGTACTTC.

This clonotype was seen many times. The chain has TRBV18 and TRBJ2-7, with TRBD1 matching over 8 bases. V dropped 5 bases and J dropped 3; count of bases not matched to a gene: 3. The length of the CDR3 is 13 residues. The germline V gene encodes CDR1 KGHSH and CDR2 LQKENI. The CDR3 loop is CASSETGVYEQYF. The CDR3 bases are TGTGCCAGCTCAGAGACAGGGGTCTACGAGCAGTACTTC. The full variable domain, with the rest looked up from reference TRBV18 and TRBJ2-7, is NAGVMQNPRHLVRRRGQEARLRCSPMKGHSHVYWYRQLPEEGLKFMVYLQKENIIDESGMPKERFSAEFPKEGPSILRIQQVVRGDSAAYFCASSETGVYEQYFGPGTRLTVT.

There are many counts of this clonotype. CDR3: CASSFSRKGGYTF. For the CDR3, the DNA is TGTGCCAGCAGTTTTTCCAGGAAAGGTGGCTACACCTTC. The V gene is TRBV28, the J gene TRBJ1-2, with D unresolved. This CDR3 comprises 13 residues. V lost 3 bases and J 7 bases, leaving 12 bases between the germline ends. CDR1 MDHEN and CDR2 SYDVKM come from the germline V gene.

Notes on this clonotype: A read error may be the cause here, since a much bigger clone is one base away. The chain recombines TRBV4-3 with TRBJ2-5; D is unclear. The CDR3 is made up of 15 amino acids. Looked up from germline, CDR1 is LGHNA and CDR2 is YSLEER. CDR3 DNA sequence: TGCGGCAGCAGCCCCCTTCGTGACCTACAAGAGACCCAGTACTTC. As protein: CGSSPLRDLQETQYF.

This clonotype has a count of ten or more. The V and J genes are TRBV6-1 and TRBJ1-1; no firm D call. V lost 3 bases, J lost 2 bases, and 7 bases lay in between. The CDR3 runs to 13 residues. Germline loops: CDR1 MNHNS, CDR2 SASEGT. The CDR3 sequence: CASSDQVNTEAFF. The CDR3 DNA reads as TGTGCCAGCAGTGATCAGGTAAACACTGAAGCTTTCTTT.

This clonotype was seen repeatedly, ten times or more. The genes are TRBV3-1 and TRBJ1-2; D may be TRBD1 (5 bases). The CDR3 sequence is 15 residues long. Trimming cost V 1 base and J 4 bases, with 13 bases left between them. Germline V CDR1 and CDR2: LGHDT, YNNKEL (reference sequence). The CDR3 bases are TGTGCCAGCAGCCAAGTCGGCCGGGGCCCCTATGGCTACACCTTC. Residues: CASSQVGRGPYGYTF.

This clonotype ranks as medium-sized. The V call is TRBV12-3 or TRBV12-4, the J call TRBJ1-3; no clear D. Trimming left V 3 bases short and J 4 bases short, with 4 bases between. The CDR3 runs 12 residues. Here the CDR3 reads CASSFEGNTIYF. The CDR3 DNA is TGTGCCAGCAGTTTCGAGGGAAACACCATATATTTT.

This clonotype was seen once. Just one base apart from a much larger clone, this may be a read error. The chain links TRBV28 to TRBJ2-3; D uncertain. The CDR3 extends over 13 amino acids. CDR1 is MDHEN and CDR2 is SYDVKM in the germline V gene. For the CDR3, the DNA is TGTGTCAGCAGTTTACCCCCCTCAGATACGCAGTATTTT. This gives the protein CVSSLPPSDTQYF. The complete variable domain, with remaining parts taken from reference TRBV28 and TRBJ2-3, reads DVKVTQSSRYLVKRTGEKVFLECVQDMDHENMFWYRQDPGLGLRLIYFSYDVKMKEKGDIPEGYSVSREKKERFSLILESASTNQTSMYLCVSSLPPSDTQYFGPGTRLTVL.

This clonotype was seen ten or more times. The V and J genes are TRBV5-1 and TRBJ1-2; the D gene is possibly TRBD1 (6 bases). V was pared by 4 bases and J by 7 bases, with 17 bases between. Germline assignment: CDR1 SGHRS and CDR2 YFSETQ. The CDR3 is 14 residues long. The CDR3 bases are TGCGCCAGCAGCCCACTTGGGGGGGGCGGTGGCTACACCTTC. Translated: CASSPLGGGGGYTF. The variable domain in full, completed from reference TRBV5-1 and TRBJ1-2, reads KAGVTQTPRYLIKTRGQQVTLSCSPISGHRSVSWYQQTPGQGLQFLFEYFSETQRNKGNFPGRFSGRQFSNSRSEMNVSTLELGDSALYLCASSPLGGGGGYTFGSGTRLTVV.

In its sample, this clonotype was seen many times. J is TRBJ2-1 and V is TRBV20-1, with 8 bases matching TRBD2. Germline V gene lookup returns CDR1 DFQATT and CDR2 SNEGSKA (reference sequence). This CDR3 region has 13 residues. J gave up 8 bases and V 3 bases, and 6 bases lay outside the gene matches. The CDR3 protein is CSARRGADHEQFF. CDR3 coding DNA: TGCAGTGCTAGGCGGGGGGCCGACCATGAGCAGTTCTTC.

The chain combines TRBV2 with TRBJ1-5; D is perhaps TRBD1 (5 bases). V was clipped by 5 bases and J by 7 bases, with 9 bases between them. In germline, CDR1 is SNHLY, CDR2 FYNNEI. The CDR3 totals 12 residues. The DNA of the CDR3 is TGTGCCAGCAGTCAGGGTGCCCAGCCCCAGCATTTT. Translation gives CASSQGAQPQHF.

This chain connects TRBV20-1 to TRBJ1-5, with 10 positions matching TRBD1. The CDR3 is 15 residues long. From germline, CDR1 is DFQATT and CDR2 SNEGSKA (reference sequence). Germline trimming cut 3 bases from V and 6 bases from J; bases unmatched to any gene: 8. CDR3: CSASTLTGGFQPQHF. CDR3 DNA: TGCAGTGCTAGTACCCTGACAGGGGGCTTTCAGCCCCAGCATTTT.

At least ten counts were recorded for this clonotype. V gene TRBV3-1 combines with J gene TRBJ2-1; 9 nucleotides agree with TRBD2. Germline V CDR1 and CDR2: LGHDT, YNNKEL (reference sequence). Trimming cost V 3 bases and J 4 bases; bases outside gene matches: 4. This CDR3 spans 15 amino acids. The chain's CDR3 is CASSQRGGRYNEQFF. The CDR3, as DNA: TGTGCCAGCAGCCAGCGGGGGGGACGGTACAATGAGCAGTTCTTC.

There are many counts of this clonotype. This chain uses TRBV28 with TRBJ2-2, with D tentatively TRBD1 (5 bases). V was pared by 2 bases and J by 7 bases, with 11 bases between. This CDR3 is built from 14 residues. CDR1 and CDR2 from the germline V gene are MDHEN and SYDVKM. CDR3 amino acids: CASSLMTQGGELFF. The CDR3 region has the DNA TGTGCCAGCAGTTTAATGACCCAGGGCGGGGAGCTGTTTTTT.

This clonotype was recorded at least ten times. The chain has TRBV20-1 and TRBJ1-6; 7 nucleotides agree with TRBD1. With 3 bases clipped from V and 9 bases from J, the junction kept 8 bases outside the gene matches. This CDR3 is built from 14 residues. CDR1 is DFQATT and CDR2 is SNEGSKA in the germline V gene (reference sequence). In DNA, the CDR3 is TGCAGTGCTAGTAACAGGGGAGGTCGTTCACCCCTCCACTTT. As protein: CSASNRGGRSPLHF.